The clone carrying this TCR beta chain was counted many times. Its antigen is unknown. This sample was included in a study of spatial heterogeneity in lung cancer. Overall study results and limits: Mutation tallies in tumors tracked expanded intratumoral alpha and beta TCR counts.

From the 5' RACE reads, TCRdb called clonotypes with MiXCR, one entry per CDR3 protein. The repertoire includes around 13,000 distinct CDR3 sequences, 6% to 8.5% of them detected once, and around 3.4% sits in the top ten. Time point meaning: sample taken at primary tumor resection. This CDR3 has 16 amino acids. The germline CDR1 and CDR2 sequences are ENHRY and SYGVKD. V lost 2 bases to trimming and J lost 0 bases; unmatched junction nucleotides: 5. This sequence was found in a female donor with early-stage non-small cell lung cancer. The chain uses TRBV10-3 and TRBJ2-3; 7 bases line up with TRBD2. Here the sequenced sample was lung tumor tissue, taken at surgery. CDR3 protein: CAISEGLAASTDTQYF. As DNA, the CDR3 is TGTGCCATCAGTGAGGGGCTAGCGGCGAGCACAGATACGCAGTATTTT.